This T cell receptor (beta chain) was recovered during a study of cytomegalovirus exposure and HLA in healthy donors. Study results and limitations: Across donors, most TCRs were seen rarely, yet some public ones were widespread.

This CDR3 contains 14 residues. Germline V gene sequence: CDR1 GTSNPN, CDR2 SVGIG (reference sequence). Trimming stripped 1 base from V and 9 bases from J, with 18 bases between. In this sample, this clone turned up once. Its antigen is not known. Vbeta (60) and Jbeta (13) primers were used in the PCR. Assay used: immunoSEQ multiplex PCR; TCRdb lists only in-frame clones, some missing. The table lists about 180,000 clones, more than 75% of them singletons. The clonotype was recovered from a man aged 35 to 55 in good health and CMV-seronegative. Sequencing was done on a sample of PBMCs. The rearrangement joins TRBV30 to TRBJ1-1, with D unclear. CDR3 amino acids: CAWSGTTVGVKAFF. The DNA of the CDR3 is TGTGCCTGGAGTGGTACAACAGTAGGCGTGAAAGCTTTCTTT.